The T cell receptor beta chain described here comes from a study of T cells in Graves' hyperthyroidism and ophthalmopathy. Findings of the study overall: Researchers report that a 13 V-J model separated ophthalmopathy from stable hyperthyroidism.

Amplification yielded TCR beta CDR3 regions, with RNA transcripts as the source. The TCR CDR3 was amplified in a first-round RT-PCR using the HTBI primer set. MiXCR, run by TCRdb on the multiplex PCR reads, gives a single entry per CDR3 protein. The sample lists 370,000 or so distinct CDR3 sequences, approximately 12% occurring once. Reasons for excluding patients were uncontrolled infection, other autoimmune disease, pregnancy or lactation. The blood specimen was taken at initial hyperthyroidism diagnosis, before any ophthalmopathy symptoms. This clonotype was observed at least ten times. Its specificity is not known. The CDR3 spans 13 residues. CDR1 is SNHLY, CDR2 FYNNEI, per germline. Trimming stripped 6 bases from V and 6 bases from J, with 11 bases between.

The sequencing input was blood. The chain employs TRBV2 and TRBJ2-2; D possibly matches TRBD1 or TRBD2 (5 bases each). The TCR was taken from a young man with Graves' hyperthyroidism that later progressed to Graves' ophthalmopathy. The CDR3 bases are TGTGCCAGCAGCCCCATGGGGGCCGGGGAGCTGTTTTTT. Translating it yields CASSPMGAGELFF. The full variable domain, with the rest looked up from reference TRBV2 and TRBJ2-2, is EPEVTQTPSHQVTQMGQEVILRCVPISNHLYFYWYRQILGQKVEFLVSFYNNEISEKSEIFDDQFSVERPDGSNFTLKIRSTKLEDSAMYFCASSPMGAGELFFGEGSRLTVL.